This entry lists 19 T cell receptor beta chains sequenced from one sample in a study of blood T cells in healthy people across ages. Next came a second PCR, run for roughly 7 to 12 cycles, which used a sample-barcoded 5' primer along with a J-beta primer mix. MiXCR was run by TCRdb on the 5' RACE reads, yielding one entry per CDR3 protein. The sample holds fewer than 2,000,000 distinct CDR3 sequences, 30% to 40% seen once. Sequencing was done on a sample of blood. The receptors originated from a human donor in good health.

The CDR3 nucleotides read TGTGCCACCCAGAGGTACGGGGCAGACGTGAACACTGAAGCTTTCTTT. Translated: CATQRYGADVNTEAFF. The V gene is TRBV6-2 or TRBV6-3, the J gene TRBJ1-1; a weak D match, TRBD1 (5 bases). Germline lookup yields CDR1 MNHEY and CDR2 SVGEGT. The CDR3 sequence is 16 residues long. V was shortened by 10 bases and J by 0 bases, with 21 bases between the two germline ends.

The V call is TRBV4-3, the J call TRBJ2-1; no reliable D call. The V gene lost 0 bases and the J gene lost 6 bases, with 21 bases spanning the gap. CDR1 and CDR2 (germline): LGHNA, YSLEER. CDR3 length: 18 amino acids. The CDR3 region is CASSQDYAPWSGFNEQFF. The CDR3, as DNA: TGCGCCAGCAGCCAAGATTACGCTCCTTGGTCGGGCTTCAATGAGCAGTTCTTC.

The V call is TRBV24-1, the J call TRBJ1-1; D remains ambiguous. Trimming left V 3 bases short and J 7 bases short, with 5 bases between. CDR1 KGHDR and CDR2 SFDVKD come from the germline V gene. The CDR3 loop spans 11 amino acids. The CDR3 reads CATSDQVEAFF. The CDR3 DNA is TGTGCCACCAGTGATCAGGTTGAAGCTTTCTTT.

This sequence joins TRBV20-1 and TRBJ2-4; TRBD1 aligns across 7 bases. This CDR3 comprises 15 residues. CDR1 DFQATT and CDR2 SNEGSKA come from the germline V gene (reference sequence). With 4 bases clipped from V and 1 base from J, the junction kept 7 bases outside the gene matches. The CDR3 DNA sequence: TGCAGTGCTATAACAGGGGTTTCTGCCAAAAACATTCAGTACTTC. Protein: CSAITGVSAKNIQYF.

The gene calls are TRBV19 and TRBJ1-4, with D possibly being TRBD1 (6 bases). The CDR3 extends over 15 amino acids. Per germline, CDR1 LNHDA and CDR2 SQIVND (reference sequence). With 7 bases removed from V and 7 bases from J, the gap between germline ends came to 19 bases. The CDR3 nucleotides read TGTGCCAGTATGGGGCTGGACAGTCTCAGTGAAAAACTGTTTTTT. Its translation: CASMGLDSLSEKLFF.

The CDR3 sequence: CASSQLGGRNTEAFF. As DNA, the CDR3 is TGTGCCAGCAGTCAACTAGGGGGCCGAAACACTGAAGCTTTCTTT. The V and J genes are TRBV12-3 or TRBV12-4 and TRBJ1-1, with 7 bases matching TRBD1. The CDR3 runs 15 residues. V was pared by 5 bases and J by 2 bases, with 8 bases of the junction left unmatched.

The CDR3 here is CSVVGTGNEAFF. The CDR3 coding sequence is TGCAGCGTTGTCGGGACAGGCAACGAAGCTTTCTTT. The genes are TRBV29-1 and TRBJ1-1; 8 nucleotides match TRBD1. Per the germline V gene, CDR1 is SQVTM and CDR2 is ANQGSEA. With 4 bases clipped from V and 8 bases from J, the junction kept 6 bases outside the gene matches. This CDR3 region has 12 residues.

The V call is TRBV29-1, the J call TRBJ2-7, with D perhaps being TRBD1 or TRBD2 (5 bases each). The CDR3 length is 14 residues. CDR1 and CDR2 from the germline V gene are SQVTM and ANQGSEA. Trimming removed 4 bases at V and 2 bases at J, with 15 bases between. The CDR3 loop reads CSVGAGGRTYEQYF. The CDR3 DNA sequence: TGCAGCGTTGGGGCTGGGGGTCGGACCTACGAGCAGTACTTC.

This chain links TRBV7-2 with TRBJ1-2; D not certain. Trimming cost V 5 bases and J 4 bases, with 14 bases left between them. This CDR3 region has 14 residues. The germline V gene encodes CDR1 SGHTA and CDR2 FQGNSA. DNA of the CDR3: TGTGCCAGCAGCCCTTTTCAGGACGGCTATGGCTACACCTTC. This codes for CASSPFQDGYGYTF.

Concerning this clonotype: An end of the junction differs from the germline gene, which may be a read error. The rearrangement links TRBV15 to TRBJ2-3; possibly TRBD1 for D (5 bases). The germline CDR1 and CDR2 sequences are LNHNV and YYDKDF (reference sequence). The CDR3 consists of 13 residues. CDR3 protein: CATRGLPGDTQYF. CDR3 in DNA: TGTGCCACCAGGGGGCTGCCTGGCGATACGCAGTACTTT.

This clonotype showed up just a few times. This rearrangement joins TRBV20-1 to TRBJ1-2; no reliable D call. V shed 6 bases and J shed 7 bases, with 15 bases lying between them. This CDR3 has 12 amino acids. Germline CDR1 reads DFQATT; CDR2 reads SNEGSKA (reference sequence). CDR3 sequence: CSADRVSGGYTF. CDR3 nucleotide sequence: TGCAGTGCCGATCGGGTTTCTGGTGGCTACACCTTC.

The rearrangement uses TRBV29-1 and TRBJ2-5; no clear D gene. The end of the DNA is better explained by TRBJ2-1, so the J call may be wrong. The germline gives CDR1 SQVTM, CDR2 ANQGSEA. The CDR3 consists of 11 residues. The CDR3 DNA sequence: TGCAGCGTTGTTAGGTCGGAGACCCAGTTCTTC. Residues: CSVVRSETQFF.

The chain recombines TRBV27 with TRBJ1-4, with D possibly being TRBD1 (6 bases). Trimming took 5 bases from V and 5 from J, leaving 15 bases between them. Germline lookup yields CDR1 MNHEY and CDR2 SMNVEV (reference sequence). This CDR3 has 15 residues. The DNA for the CDR3 is TGTGCCAGCAGTGGATACAGGGAGAGGAATGAAAAACTGTTTTTT. Protein: CASSGYRERNEKLFF.

V usage is TRBV13 and J usage is TRBJ1-2; no firm D call. CDR3 length: 13 amino acids. Trimming cost V 1 base and J 13 bases, with 16 bases left between them. Germline V gene lookup returns CDR1 PRHDT and CDR2 FYEKMQ (reference sequence). The CDR3 loop is CASSLEYQFDVTF. The CDR3 DNA is TGTGCCAGCAGCTTAGAATATCAGTTTGACGTCACCTTC. The full variable domain, completed using reference TRBV13 and TRBJ1-2, is AAGVIQSPRHLIKEKRETATLKCYPIPRHDTVYWYQQGPGQDPQFLISFYEKMQSDKGSIPDRFSAQQFSDYHSELNMSSLELGDSALYFCASSLEYQFDVTFGSGTRLTVV.

The genes are TRBV7-8 and TRBJ1-5, with 8 bases lining up with TRBD1. Trimming took 1 base from V and 11 from J; bases not matched to a gene: 10. The germline V gene encodes CDR1 SGHVS and CDR2 FQNEAQ. The CDR3 consists of 15 residues. CDR3 residues: CASSLGTGWGLTQHF. DNA for the CDR3: TGTGCCAGCAGCTTAGGGACAGGGTGGGGATTGACCCAGCATTTT.

This chain links TRBV28 with TRBJ2-7; TRBD2 agrees at 7 bases. The CDR3 has 14 amino acids. The V segment lost 7 bases and the J segment 3 bases; nucleotides outside the gene matches: 9. The germline V gene encodes CDR1 MDHEN and CDR2 SYDVKM. The CDR3 sequence: CASTVGAGNYEQYF. CDR3 DNA sequence: TGTGCCAGCACCGTCGGAGCGGGGAACTACGAGCAGTACTTC.

V and J are TRBV20-1 and TRBJ2-5; the match to TRBD2 covers 10 bases. Germline CDR1 is DFQATT and CDR2 is SNEGSKA (reference sequence). The V and J ends lost 0 bases and 11 bases, in that order; junction bases with no gene match: 12. This CDR3 is 15 amino acids long. CDR3: CSARDRLAGVRGQYF. CDR3 bases: TGCAGTGCTAGAGATCGCCTAGCGGGGGTAAGGGGGCAGTACTTC.

The rearrangement uses TRBV28 and TRBJ2-5, with D perhaps TRBD2 (6 bases). Germline V gives CDR1 MDHEN, CDR2 SYDVKM. This CDR3 is built from 15 residues. V lost 4 bases and J lost 2, with 14 bases in between. DNA for the CDR3: TGTGCCAGCAGTTCTCTGGACTACCAACAAGAGACCCAGTACTTC. It encodes CASSSLDYQQETQYF.

The J gene is TRBJ1-1, the V gene TRBV7-2; D might be TRBD1 (5 bases). Deletions cut 5 bases from V and 3 bases from J, with 16 bases between. The germline gives CDR1 SGHTA, CDR2 FQGNSA. The CDR3 runs to 15 residues. Here the CDR3 reads CASSPLLAGDTEAFF. The CDR3 nucleotides read TGTGCCAGCAGCCCCTTATTGGCGGGGGACACTGAAGCTTTCTTT.